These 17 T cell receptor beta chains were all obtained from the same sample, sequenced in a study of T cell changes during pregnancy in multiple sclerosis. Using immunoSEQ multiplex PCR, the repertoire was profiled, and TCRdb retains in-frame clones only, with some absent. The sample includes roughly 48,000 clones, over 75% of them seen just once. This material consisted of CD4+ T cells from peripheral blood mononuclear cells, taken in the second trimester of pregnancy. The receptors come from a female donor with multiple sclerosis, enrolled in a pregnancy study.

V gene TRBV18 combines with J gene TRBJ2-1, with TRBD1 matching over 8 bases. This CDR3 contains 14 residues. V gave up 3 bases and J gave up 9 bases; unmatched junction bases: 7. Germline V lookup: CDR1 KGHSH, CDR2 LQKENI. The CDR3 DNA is TGTGCCAGCTCACCCGGACAGGGTAGGAGTGAGCAGTTCTTC. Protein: CASSPGQGRSEQFF. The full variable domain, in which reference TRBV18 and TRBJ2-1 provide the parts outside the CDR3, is NAGVMQNPRHLVRRRGQEARLRCSPMKGHSHVYWYRQLPEEGLKFMVYLQKENIIDESGMPKERFSAEFPKEGPSILRIQQVVRGDSAAYFCASSPGQGRSEQFFGPGTRLTVL.

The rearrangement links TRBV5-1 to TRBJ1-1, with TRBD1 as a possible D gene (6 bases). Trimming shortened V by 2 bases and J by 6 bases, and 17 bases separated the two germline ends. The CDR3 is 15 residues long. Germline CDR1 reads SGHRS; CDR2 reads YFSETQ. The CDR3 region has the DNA TGCGCCAGCAGCTTCCTGCAGGGGAAAGGAGCTGAAGCTTTCTTT. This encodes CASSFLQGKGAEAFF.

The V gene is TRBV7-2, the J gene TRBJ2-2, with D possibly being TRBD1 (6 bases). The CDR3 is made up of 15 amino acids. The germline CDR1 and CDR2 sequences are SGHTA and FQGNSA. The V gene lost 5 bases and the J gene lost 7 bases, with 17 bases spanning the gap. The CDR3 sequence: CASSLNRDTGGELFF. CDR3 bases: TGTGCCAGCAGCCTGAACCGGGACACGGGCGGGGAGCTGTTTTTT. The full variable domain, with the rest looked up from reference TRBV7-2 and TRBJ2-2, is GAGVSQSPSNKVTEKGKDVELRCDPISGHTALYWYRQSLGQGLEFLIYFQGNSAPDKSGLPSDRFSAERTGGSVSTLTIQRTQQEDSAVYLCASSLNRDTGGELFFGEGSRLTVL.

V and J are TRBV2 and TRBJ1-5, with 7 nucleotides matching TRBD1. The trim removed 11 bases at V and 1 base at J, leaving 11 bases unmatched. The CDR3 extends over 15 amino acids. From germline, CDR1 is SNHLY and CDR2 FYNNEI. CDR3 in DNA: TGTGCCTGCAAGACAGGGAGGAACAGCAATCAGCCCCAGCATTTT. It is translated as CACKTGRNSNQPQHF. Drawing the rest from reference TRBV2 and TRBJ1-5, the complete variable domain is EPEVTQTPSHQVTQMGQEVILRCVPISNHLYFYWYRQILGQKVEFLVSFYNNEISEKSEIFDDQFSVERPDGSNFTLKIRSTKLEDSAMYFCACKTGRNSNQPQHFGDGTRLSIL.

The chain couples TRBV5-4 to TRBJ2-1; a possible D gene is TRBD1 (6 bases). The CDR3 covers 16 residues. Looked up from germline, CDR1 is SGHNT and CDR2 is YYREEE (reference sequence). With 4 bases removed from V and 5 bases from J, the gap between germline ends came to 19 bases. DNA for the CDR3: TGTGCCAGCAGCCGAAGCCCCGGACAGCTAGACAATGAGCAGTTCTTC. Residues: CASSRSPGQLDNEQFF.

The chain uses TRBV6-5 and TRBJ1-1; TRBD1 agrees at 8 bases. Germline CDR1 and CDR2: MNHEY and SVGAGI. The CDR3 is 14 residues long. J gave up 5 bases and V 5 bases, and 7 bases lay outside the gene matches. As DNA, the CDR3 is TGTGCCAGCAGTCTCGGACAGGGAGGGACTGAAGCTTTCTTT. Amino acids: CASSLGQGGTEAFF.

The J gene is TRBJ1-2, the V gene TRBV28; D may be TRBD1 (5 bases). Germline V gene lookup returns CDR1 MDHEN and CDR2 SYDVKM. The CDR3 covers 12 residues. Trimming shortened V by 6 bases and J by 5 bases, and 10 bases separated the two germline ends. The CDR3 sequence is CASSWGGYGYTF. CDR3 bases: TGTGCCAGCAGCTGGGGGGGTTATGGCTACACCTTC.

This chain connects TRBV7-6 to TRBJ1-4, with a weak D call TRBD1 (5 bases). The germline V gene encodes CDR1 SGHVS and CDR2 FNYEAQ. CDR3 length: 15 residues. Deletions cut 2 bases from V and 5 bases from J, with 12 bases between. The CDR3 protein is CASSLTTEANEKLFF. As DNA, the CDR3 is TGTGCCAGCAGCTTAACGACAGAAGCCAATGAAAAACTGTTTTTT.

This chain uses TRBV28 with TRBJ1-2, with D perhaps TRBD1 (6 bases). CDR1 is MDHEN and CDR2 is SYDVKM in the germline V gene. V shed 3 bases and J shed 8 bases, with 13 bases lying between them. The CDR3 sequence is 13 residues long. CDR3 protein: CASSFGGRKGYTF. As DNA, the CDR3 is TGTGCCAGCAGTTTCGGGGGGCGGAAGGGCTACACCTTC.

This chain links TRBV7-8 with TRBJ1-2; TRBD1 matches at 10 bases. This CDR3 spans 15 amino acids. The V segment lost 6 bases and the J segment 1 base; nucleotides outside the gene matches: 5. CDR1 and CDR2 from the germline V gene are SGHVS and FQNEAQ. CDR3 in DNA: TGTGCCAGCAGTTGGGGACAGGGGCTTAACTATGGCTACACCTTC. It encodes CASSWGQGLNYGYTF.

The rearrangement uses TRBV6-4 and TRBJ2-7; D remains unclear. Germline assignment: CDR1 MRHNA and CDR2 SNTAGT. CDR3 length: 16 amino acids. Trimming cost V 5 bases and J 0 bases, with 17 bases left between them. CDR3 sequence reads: CASSPQPLGSSYEQYF. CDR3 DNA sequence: TGTGCCAGCAGTCCTCAACCCCTAGGCTCCTCCTACGAGCAGTACTTC.

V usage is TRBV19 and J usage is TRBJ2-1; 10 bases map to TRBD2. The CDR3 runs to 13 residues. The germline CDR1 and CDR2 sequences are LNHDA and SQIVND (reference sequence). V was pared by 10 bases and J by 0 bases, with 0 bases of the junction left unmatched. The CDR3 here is CATSGSSYNEQFF. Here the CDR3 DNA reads TGTGCCACTAGCGGGAGCTCCTACAATGAGCAGTTCTTC.

The CDR3 bases are TGTGCCAGCAGCGTAAGCGGGAGGGTCCATAAAGATACGCAGTATTTT. Protein sequence: CASSVSGRVHKDTQYF. The V call is TRBV11-1, the J call TRBJ2-3; TRBD2 matches at 10 bases. There are 16 residues in the CDR3. The ends lost 5 bases at V and 5 bases at J; junction bases unmatched: 10. Germline loops: CDR1 SGHAT, CDR2 FQDESV (reference sequence). Variable domain in full (rest from reference TRBV11-1 and TRBJ2-3): EAEVAQSPRYKITEKSQAVAFWCDPISGHATLYWYRQILGQGPELLVQFQDESVVDDSQLPKDRFSAERLKGVDSTLKIQPAELGDSAMYLCASSVSGRVHKDTQYFGPGTRLTVL.

DNA of the CDR3: TGTGCCAGCAGCTCCCCGACAGGGACTGGAAACACCATATATTTT. Its protein is CASSSPTGTGNTIYF. The chain recombines TRBV5-6 with TRBJ1-3; 7 bases align to TRBD1. The junction had 5 bases not matched to a gene; V was cut back by 3 bases and J by 2 bases. Germline V gene data show CDR1 as SGHDT and CDR2 as YYEEEE. The CDR3 runs 15 residues.

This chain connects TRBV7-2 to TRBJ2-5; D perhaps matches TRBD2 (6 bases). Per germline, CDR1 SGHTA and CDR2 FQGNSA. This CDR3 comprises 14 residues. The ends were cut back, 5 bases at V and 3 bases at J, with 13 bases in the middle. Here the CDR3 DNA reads TGTGCCAGCAGCCCAGAGGCGGGGAAAGAGACCCAGTACTTC. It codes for CASSPEAGKETQYF.

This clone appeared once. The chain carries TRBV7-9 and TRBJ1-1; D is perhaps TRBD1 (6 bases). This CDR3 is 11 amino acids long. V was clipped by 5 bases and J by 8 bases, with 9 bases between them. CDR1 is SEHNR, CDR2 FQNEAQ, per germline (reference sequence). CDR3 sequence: CASSVTGEAFF. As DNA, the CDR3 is TGTGCCAGCAGCGTAACAGGGGAAGCTTTCTTT.

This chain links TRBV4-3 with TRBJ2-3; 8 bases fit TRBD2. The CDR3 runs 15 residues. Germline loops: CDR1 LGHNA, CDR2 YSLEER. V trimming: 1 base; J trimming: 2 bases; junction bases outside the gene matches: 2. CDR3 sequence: CASSQASGSTDTQYF. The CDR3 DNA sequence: TGCGCCAGCAGCCAAGCTAGCGGGTCCACAGATACGCAGTATTTT.